The 10 T cell receptor beta chains presented below share a single source sample, sequenced in a study of T cell responses to AZD1222 COVID-19 vaccine (TCRdb year 2021). Library preparation used the immunoSEQ multiplex PCR assay. The source is immuneACCESS, and TCRdb retained only in-frame sequences with V and J called. Part of the clones is not carried over; for the studies checked, unresolved V genes explain less than half of this, and the remainder is unexplained. The sample table lists some 120,000 clones, approximately 82% of them with a count of one. The ten largest clones capture around 27% of the sample. The intended sense of this specimen's time point label: about 28 days (+/-7) after the second vaccine dose. The sample consisted of peripheral blood, taken 28 days after the second AZD1222 dose. Every receptor here comes from an adult who received the AZD1222 COVID-19 vaccine.

The V and J genes are TRBV5-1 and TRBJ2-4; tentatively, D is TRBD1 or TRBD2 (6 bases each). The CDR3 consists of 14 residues. From germline, CDR1 is SGHRS and CDR2 YFSETQ. V shed 3 bases and J shed 9 bases, with 16 bases lying between them. CDR3 nucleotides: TGCGCCAGCAGCTCGGGGGCCCAGGGGATCATTCAGTACTTC. It codes for CASSSGAQGIIQYF.

The chain is built from TRBV7-2 and TRBJ1-5; TRBD1 matches at 12 bases. CDR1 and CDR2 from the germline V gene are SGHTA and FQGNSA. The CDR3 runs to 17 residues. J gave up 1 base and V 5 bases, and 6 bases lay outside the gene matches. CDR3 in amino acids: CASSGTGGPGSNQPQHF. As DNA, the CDR3 is TGTGCCAGCAGCGGGACAGGGGGCCCGGGAAGCAATCAGCCCCAGCATTTT.

The sample holds a few counts of this clone. The genes are TRBV20-1 and TRBJ1-6, with D perhaps TRBD1 (5 bases). The V end was cut by 3 bases, the J end by 6 bases, with 6 bases between. The CDR3 sequence is 12 residues long. From germline, CDR1 is DFQATT and CDR2 SNEGSKA (reference sequence). The CDR3 here is CSASDSNSPLHF. The CDR3, as DNA: TGCAGTGCTAGTGACAGTAATTCACCCCTCCACTTT.

V is TRBV7-3 and J is TRBJ2-3; 7 bases align to TRBD2. J lost 0 bases, V lost 1 base, and 7 bases had no gene match. Looked up from germline, CDR1 is SGHTA and CDR2 is FQGTGA. This CDR3 contains 17 residues. CDR3 nucleotide sequence: TGTGCCAGCAGCTTAATCCCCACGGGGGGAAGCACAGATACGCAGTATTTT. This sequence encodes CASSLIPTGGSTDTQYF.

The rearrangement links TRBV2 to TRBJ2-7, with a tentative D call TRBD1 (5 bases). The CDR3 is 12 amino acids. The V end was cut by 2 bases, the J end by 3 bases, with 5 bases between. CDR1 SNHLY and CDR2 FYNNEI come from the germline V gene. The CDR3 region has the DNA TGTGCCAGCAGTGAACAGGGCTACGAGCAGTACTTC. Encoded protein: CASSEQGYEQYF.

The sample holds one count of this clone. The rearrangement uses TRBV11-2 and TRBJ1-3; no reliable D call. From germline, CDR1 is SGHAT and CDR2 FQNNGV. The CDR3 is 13 residues long. V lost 3 bases to trimming and J lost 4 bases, with 7 bases between them. In DNA, the CDR3 is TGTGCCAGCAGCTTCTTATGGGGAAACACCATATATTTT. It is translated as CASSFLWGNTIYF.

The V and J genes are TRBV24-1 and TRBJ2-7; 12 nucleotides match TRBD2. J lost 0 bases, V lost 2 bases, and 4 bases had no gene match. The CDR3 length is 17 residues. CDR1 and CDR2 from the germline V gene are KGHDR and SFDVKD. This CDR3 is CATSDSRLAGVSYEQYF. CDR3 DNA: TGTGCCACCAGTGATTCCAGACTAGCGGGGGTCTCCTACGAGCAGTACTTC.

J is TRBJ2-7 and V is TRBV7-6, with a possible D match to TRBD1 (5 bases). Germline V CDR1 and CDR2: SGHVS, FNYEAQ. The V gene lost 1 base and the J gene lost 1 base, with 11 bases spanning the gap. CDR3 size: 15 residues. The CDR3 reads CASSLGQGGSYEQYF. CDR3 coding DNA: TGTGCCAGCAGCTTAGGTCAGGGTGGATCCTACGAGCAGTACTTC.

This clone was detected only a few times. This rearrangement joins TRBV11-3 to TRBJ2-7; 12 nucleotides line up with TRBD2. This CDR3 comprises 17 residues. The ends lost 5 bases at V and 6 bases at J; junction bases unmatched: 14. In germline, CDR1 is SGHNT, CDR2 YENEEA. CDR3 coding DNA: TGTGCCAGCAGCAGGTCGACTAGCGGGGGATCGTCTCTCGAGCAGTACTTC. It codes for CASSRSTSGGSSLEQYF.

The chain employs TRBV3-1 (or the pseudogene TRBV3-2) and TRBJ1-1; D is unclear. Germline V gene data show CDR1 as LGHDT and CDR2 as YNNKEL (reference sequence). This CDR3 spans 14 amino acids. The ends were cut back, 4 bases at V and 0 bases at J, with 9 bases in the middle. The CDR3 region is CASSPQTMNTEAFF. The DNA of the CDR3 is TGTGCCAGCAGCCCTCAGACTATGAACACTGAAGCTTTCTTT.